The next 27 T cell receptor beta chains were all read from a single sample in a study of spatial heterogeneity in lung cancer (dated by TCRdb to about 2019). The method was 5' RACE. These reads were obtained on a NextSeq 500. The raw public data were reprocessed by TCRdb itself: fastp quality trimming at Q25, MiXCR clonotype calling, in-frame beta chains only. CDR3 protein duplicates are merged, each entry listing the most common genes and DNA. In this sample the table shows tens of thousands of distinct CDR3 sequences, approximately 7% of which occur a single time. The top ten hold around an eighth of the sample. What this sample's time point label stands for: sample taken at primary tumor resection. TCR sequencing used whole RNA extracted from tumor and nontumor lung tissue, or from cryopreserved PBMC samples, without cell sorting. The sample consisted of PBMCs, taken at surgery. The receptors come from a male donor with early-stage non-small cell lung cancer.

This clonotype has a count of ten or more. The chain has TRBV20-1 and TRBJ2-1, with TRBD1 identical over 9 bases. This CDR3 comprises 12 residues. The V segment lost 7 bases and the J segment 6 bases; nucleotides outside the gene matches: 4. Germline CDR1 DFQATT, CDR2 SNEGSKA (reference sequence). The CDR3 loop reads CSGTGAGNEQFF. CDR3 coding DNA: TGCAGTGGGACAGGGGCCGGCAATGAGCAGTTCTTC.

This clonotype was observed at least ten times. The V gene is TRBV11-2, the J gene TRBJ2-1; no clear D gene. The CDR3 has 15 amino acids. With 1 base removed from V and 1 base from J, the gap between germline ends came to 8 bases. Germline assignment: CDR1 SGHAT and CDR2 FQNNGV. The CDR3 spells CASSLAATSYNEQFF. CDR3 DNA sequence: TGTGCCAGCAGCTTAGCCGCGACATCCTACAATGAGCAGTTCTTC.

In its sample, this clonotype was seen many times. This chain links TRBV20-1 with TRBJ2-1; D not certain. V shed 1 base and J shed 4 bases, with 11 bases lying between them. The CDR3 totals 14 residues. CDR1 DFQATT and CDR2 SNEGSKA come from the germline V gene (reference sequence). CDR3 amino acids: CSARVPLKYNEQFF. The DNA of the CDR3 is TGCAGTGCTAGAGTGCCTCTAAAATACAATGAGCAGTTCTTC.

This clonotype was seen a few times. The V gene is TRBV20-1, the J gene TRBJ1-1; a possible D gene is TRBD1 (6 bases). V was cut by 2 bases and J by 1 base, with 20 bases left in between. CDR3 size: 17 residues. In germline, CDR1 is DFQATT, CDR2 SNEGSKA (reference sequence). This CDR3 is CSARPLGAENRNTEAFF. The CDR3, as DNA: TGCAGTGCTAGACCCCTGGGGGCAGAAAATAGGAACACTGAAGCTTTCTTT.

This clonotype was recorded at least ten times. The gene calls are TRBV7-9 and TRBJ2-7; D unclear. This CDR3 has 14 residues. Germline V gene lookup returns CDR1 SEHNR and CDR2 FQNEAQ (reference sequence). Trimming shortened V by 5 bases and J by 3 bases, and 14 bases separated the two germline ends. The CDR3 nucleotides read TGTGCCAGCAGCCTGCCCCCAGAGAACTACGAGCAGTACTTC. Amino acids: CASSLPPENYEQYF.

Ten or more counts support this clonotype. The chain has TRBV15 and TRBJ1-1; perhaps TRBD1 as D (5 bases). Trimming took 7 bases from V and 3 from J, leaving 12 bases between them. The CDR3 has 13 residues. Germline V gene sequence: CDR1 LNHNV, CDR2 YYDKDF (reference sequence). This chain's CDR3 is CATNWGGDTEAFF. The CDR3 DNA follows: TGTGCCACCAATTGGGGGGGAGACACTGAAGCTTTCTTT.

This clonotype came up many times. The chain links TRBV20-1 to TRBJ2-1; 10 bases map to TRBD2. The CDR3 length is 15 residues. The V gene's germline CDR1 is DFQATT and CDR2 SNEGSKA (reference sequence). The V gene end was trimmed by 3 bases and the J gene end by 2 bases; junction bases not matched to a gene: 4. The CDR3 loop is CSASPLAGAYNEQFF. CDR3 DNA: TGCAGTGCTAGTCCCCTAGCGGGGGCCTACAATGAGCAGTTCTTC.

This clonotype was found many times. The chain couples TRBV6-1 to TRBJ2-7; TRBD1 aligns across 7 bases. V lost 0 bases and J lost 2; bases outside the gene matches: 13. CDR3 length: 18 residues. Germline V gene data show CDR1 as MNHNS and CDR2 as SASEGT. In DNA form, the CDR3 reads TGTGCCAGCAGTGAAGCGAACAGGGGCGGCGCGTTTCCCTACGAGCAGTACTTC. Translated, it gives CASSEANRGGAFPYEQYF.

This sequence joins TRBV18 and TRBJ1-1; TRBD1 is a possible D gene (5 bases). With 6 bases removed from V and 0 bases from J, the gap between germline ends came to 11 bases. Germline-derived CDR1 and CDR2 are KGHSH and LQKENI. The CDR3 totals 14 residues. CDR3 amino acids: CASSPTAVNTEAFF. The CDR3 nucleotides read TGTGCCAGCTCTCCGACAGCGGTGAACACTGAAGCTTTCTTT.

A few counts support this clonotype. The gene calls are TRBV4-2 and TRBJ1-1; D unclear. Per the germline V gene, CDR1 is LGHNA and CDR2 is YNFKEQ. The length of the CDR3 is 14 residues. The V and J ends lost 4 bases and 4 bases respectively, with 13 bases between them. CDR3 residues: CASSRGRDLTEAFF. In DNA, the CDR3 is TGTGCCAGCAGCCGAGGCAGAGACCTCACTGAAGCTTTCTTT.

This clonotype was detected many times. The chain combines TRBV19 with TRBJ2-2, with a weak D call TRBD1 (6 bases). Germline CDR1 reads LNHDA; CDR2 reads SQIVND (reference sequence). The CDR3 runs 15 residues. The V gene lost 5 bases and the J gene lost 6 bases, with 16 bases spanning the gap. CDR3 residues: CASSGTSWGSGELFF. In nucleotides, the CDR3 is TGTGCCAGTAGTGGGACAAGCTGGGGATCCGGGGAGCTGTTTTTT.

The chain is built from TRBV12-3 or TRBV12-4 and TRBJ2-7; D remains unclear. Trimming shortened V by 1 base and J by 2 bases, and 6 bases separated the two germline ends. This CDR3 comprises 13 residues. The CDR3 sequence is CASSLEHTYEQYF. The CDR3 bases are TGTGCCAGCAGTTTAGAACACACCTACGAGCAGTACTTC.

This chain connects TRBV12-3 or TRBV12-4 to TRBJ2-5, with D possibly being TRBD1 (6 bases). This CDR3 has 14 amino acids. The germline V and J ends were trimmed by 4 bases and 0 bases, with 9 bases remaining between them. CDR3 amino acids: CASSSGTYQETQYF. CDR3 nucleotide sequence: TGTGCCAGCAGTTCGGGGACATACCAAGAGACCCAGTACTTC.

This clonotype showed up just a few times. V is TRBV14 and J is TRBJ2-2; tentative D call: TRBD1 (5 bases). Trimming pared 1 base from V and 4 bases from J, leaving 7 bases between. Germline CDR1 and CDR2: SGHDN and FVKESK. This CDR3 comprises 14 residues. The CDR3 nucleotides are TGTGCCAGCAGCCAAGCGACAGTCACCGGGGAGCTGTTTTTT. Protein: CASSQATVTGELFF.

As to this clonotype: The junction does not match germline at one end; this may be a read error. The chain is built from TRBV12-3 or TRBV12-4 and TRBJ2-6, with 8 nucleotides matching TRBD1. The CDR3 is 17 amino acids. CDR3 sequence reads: CASSFGTGRSGASVLTF. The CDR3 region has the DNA TGTGCCAGCAGTTTTGGGACAGGCCGATCTGGGGCCAGCGTCCTGACTTTC.

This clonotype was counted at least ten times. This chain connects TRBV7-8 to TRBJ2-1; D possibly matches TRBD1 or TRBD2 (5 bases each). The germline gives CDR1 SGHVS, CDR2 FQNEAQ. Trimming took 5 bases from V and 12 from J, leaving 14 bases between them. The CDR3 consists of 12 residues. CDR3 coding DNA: TGTGCCAGCAGCGCATCGAGGGGCCTGCAGTTCTTC. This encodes CASSASRGLQFF.

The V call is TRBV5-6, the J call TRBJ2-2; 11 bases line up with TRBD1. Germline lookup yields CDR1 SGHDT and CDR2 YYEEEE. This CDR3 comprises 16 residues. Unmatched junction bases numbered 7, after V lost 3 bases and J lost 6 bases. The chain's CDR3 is CASSSGTGGIAGELFF. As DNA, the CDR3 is TGTGCCAGCAGCTCCGGGACAGGGGGAATCGCCGGGGAGCTGTTTTTT.

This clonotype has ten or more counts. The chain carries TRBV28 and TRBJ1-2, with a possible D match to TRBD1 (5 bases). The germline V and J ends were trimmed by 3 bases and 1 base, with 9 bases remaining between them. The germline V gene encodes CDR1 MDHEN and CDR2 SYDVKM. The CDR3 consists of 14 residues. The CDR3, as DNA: TGTGCCAGCAGTTTGGCCAGGGTTAACTATGGCTACACCTTC. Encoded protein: CASSLARVNYGYTF.

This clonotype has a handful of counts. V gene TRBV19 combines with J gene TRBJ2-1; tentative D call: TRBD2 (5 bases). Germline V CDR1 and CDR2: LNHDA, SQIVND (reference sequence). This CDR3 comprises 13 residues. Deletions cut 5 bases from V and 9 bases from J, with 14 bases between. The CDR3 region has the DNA TGTGCCAGTAGTCCCTCGGACTTCTCTGAGCAGTTCTTC. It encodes CASSPSDFSEQFF.

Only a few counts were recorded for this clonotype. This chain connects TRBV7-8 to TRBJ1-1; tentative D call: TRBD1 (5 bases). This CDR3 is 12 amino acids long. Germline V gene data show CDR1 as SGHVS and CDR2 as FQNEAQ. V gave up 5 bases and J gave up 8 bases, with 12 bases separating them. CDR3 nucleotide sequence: TGTGCCAGCAGCCGAGATCAGGGAGAAGCTTTCTTT. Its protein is CASSRDQGEAFF.

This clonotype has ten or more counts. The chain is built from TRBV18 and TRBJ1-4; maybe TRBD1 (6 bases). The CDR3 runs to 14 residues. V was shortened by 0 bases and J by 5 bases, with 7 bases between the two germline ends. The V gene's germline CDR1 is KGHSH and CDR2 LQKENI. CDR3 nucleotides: TGTGCCAGCTCACCACCGAGGGGGAATGAAAAACTGTTTTTT. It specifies CASSPPRGNEKLFF.

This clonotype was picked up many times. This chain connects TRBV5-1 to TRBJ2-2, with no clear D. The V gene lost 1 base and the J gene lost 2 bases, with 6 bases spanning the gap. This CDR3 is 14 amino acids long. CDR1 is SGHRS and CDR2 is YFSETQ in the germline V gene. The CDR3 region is CASSLRSNTGELFF. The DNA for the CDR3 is TGCGCCAGCAGCTTGCGGTCCAACACCGGGGAGCTGTTTTTT.

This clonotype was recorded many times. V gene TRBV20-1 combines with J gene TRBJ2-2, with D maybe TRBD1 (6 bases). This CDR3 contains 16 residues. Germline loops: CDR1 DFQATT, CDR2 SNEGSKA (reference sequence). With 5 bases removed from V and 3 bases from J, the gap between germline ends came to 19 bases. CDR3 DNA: TGCAGTGCTCGCCTGGGACACCTCGGTGACACCGGGGAGCTGTTTTTT. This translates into CSARLGHLGDTGELFF.

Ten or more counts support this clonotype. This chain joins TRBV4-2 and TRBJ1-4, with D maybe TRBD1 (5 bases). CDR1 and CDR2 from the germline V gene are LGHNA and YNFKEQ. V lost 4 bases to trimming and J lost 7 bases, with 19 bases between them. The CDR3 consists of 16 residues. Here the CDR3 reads CASSPAGGARGEKLFF. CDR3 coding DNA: TGTGCCAGCAGCCCCGCAGGAGGGGCGCGGGGTGAAAAACTGTTTTTT.

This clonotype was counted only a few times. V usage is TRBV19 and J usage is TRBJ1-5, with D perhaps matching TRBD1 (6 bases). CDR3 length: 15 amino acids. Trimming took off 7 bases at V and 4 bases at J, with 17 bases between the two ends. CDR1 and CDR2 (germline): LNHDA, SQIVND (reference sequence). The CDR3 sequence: CASTYWGQGNQPQHF. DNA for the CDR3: TGTGCCAGTACCTACTGGGGGCAGGGAAATCAGCCCCAGCATTTT. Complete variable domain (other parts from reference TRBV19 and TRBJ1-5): DGGITQSPKYLFRKEGQNVTLSCEQNLNHDAMYWYRQDPGQGLRLIYYSQIVNDFQKGDIAEGYSVSREKKESFPLTVTSAQKNPTAFYLCASTYWGQGNQPQHFGDGTRLSIL.

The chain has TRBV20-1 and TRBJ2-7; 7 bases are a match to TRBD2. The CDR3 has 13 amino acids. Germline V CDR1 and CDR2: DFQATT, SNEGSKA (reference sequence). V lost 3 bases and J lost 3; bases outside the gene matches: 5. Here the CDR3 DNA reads TGCAGTGCTAGGGGCGCGGGGGACTACGAGCAGTACTTC. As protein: CSARGAGDYEQYF.

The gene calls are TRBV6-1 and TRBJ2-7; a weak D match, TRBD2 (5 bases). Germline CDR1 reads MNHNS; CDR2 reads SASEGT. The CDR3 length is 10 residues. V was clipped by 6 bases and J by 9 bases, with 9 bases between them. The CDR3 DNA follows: TGTGCCAGCAGGGAGGCGGGGCAGTACTTC. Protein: CASREAGQYF.